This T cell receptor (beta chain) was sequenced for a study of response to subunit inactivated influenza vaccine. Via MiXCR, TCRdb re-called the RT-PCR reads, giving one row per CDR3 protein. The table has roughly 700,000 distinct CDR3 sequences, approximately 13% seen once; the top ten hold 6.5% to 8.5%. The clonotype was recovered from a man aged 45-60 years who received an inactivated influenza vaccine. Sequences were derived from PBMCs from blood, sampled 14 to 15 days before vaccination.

In nucleotides, the CDR3 is TGCGCCAGCAGCGTCCAACAGGTACGGGGCGACGAGCAGTACTTC. Translating gives CASSVQQVRGDEQYF. The chain recombines TRBV5-1 with TRBJ2-7; D tentatively fits TRBD1 or TRBD2 (5 bases each). The length of the CDR3 is 15 residues. Germline-derived CDR1 and CDR2 are SGHRS and YFSETQ. V lost 4 bases and J lost 5, with 19 bases in between.